The 9 T cell receptor beta chains listed next were all sequenced from one sample in a study of a mutant IDH1 vaccine in newly diagnosed glioma. Time point in this sample: week 35, safety follow-up. All doses held 300 ug of mutant IDH1 20-mer peptide, with topical imiquimod. What these receptors recognize is not known. The protocol was immunoSEQ multiplex PCR, while the TCRdb copy is restricted to in-frame clones and leaves out a portion. The data show about 50,000 clones, around 92% seen once. Sequenced here: PBMCs, sampled from a glioma patient whose treatment included an IDH1 peptide vaccine. The receptors here all came from a man in his fifties with glioma.

This clone was observed a single time. V gene TRBV4-2 combines with J gene TRBJ1-1; D unclear. The CDR3 length is 14 residues. Trimming removed 4 bases from V and 1 base from J, with 10 bases in between. Germline CDR1 reads LGHNA; CDR2 reads YNFKEQ. The CDR3 loop reads CASSLFDGNTEAFF. CDR3 DNA: TGTGCCAGCAGCCTATTTGACGGGAACACTGAAGCTTTCTTT.

This chain joins TRBV5-1 and TRBJ2-1; the D is unclear. This CDR3 has 13 residues. With 3 bases removed from V and 5 bases from J, the gap between germline ends came to 9 bases. Germline CDR1 reads SGHRS; CDR2 reads YFSETQ. CDR3 coding DNA: TGCGCCAGCAGCTCCCGGGCCCACAATGAGCAGTTCTTC. Translation: CASSSRAHNEQFF.

This chain joins TRBV4-1 and TRBJ2-7; TRBD1 matches at 9 bases. V dropped 4 bases and J dropped 4; count of bases not matched to a gene: 8. CDR1 MGHRA and CDR2 YSYEKL come from the germline V gene. The CDR3 runs to 15 residues. CDR3 amino acids: CASSPRTGVRYEQYF. CDR3 sequence (DNA): TGCGCCAGCAGCCCCCGGACAGGGGTACGGTACGAGCAGTACTTC.

The chain employs TRBV10-1 and TRBJ2-5; D may match TRBD1 or TRBD2 (5 bases each). V was shortened by 2 bases and J by 5 bases, with 9 bases between the two germline ends. This CDR3 region has 13 residues. Germline CDR1 WNHNN, CDR2 SYGVQD (reference sequence). The CDR3 DNA reads TGCGCCAGCAGTGAGGGGGGTGAGGAGACCCAGTACTTC. Amino acids: CASSEGGEETQYF.

The V and J genes are TRBV15 and TRBJ2-1; the match to TRBD2 covers 7 bases. With 5 bases clipped from V and 3 bases from J, the junction kept 7 bases outside the gene matches. The CDR3 is 15 residues long. Per germline, CDR1 LNHNV and CDR2 YYDKDF (reference sequence). In nucleotides, the CDR3 is TGTGCCACCAGCCGGCGGGAGACCTTCTACAATGAGCAGTTCTTC. Protein: CATSRRETFYNEQFF.

The chain is built from TRBV13 and TRBJ2-4; D is unclear. From germline, CDR1 is PRHDT and CDR2 FYEKMQ (reference sequence). The CDR3 sequence is 16 residues long. Trimming cost V 1 base and J 1 base, with 11 bases left between them. The CDR3 spells CASSLERAMAKNIQYF. In DNA form, the CDR3 reads TGTGCCAGCAGCTTAGAACGGGCCATGGCCAAAAACATTCAGTACTTC.

This clone occurred a few times. The chain uses TRBV2 and TRBJ1-2; weak D call: TRBD1 (5 bases). This CDR3 region has 13 residues. Germline loops: CDR1 SNHLY, CDR2 FYNNEI. The V and J ends lost 0 bases and 8 bases respectively, with 10 bases between them. CDR3 sequence: CASSEAPGRGYTF. The CDR3 DNA follows: TGTGCCAGCAGTGAAGCGCCAGGGAGAGGCTACACCTTC.

The CDR3 nucleotides read TGTGCCAGTAGGCTAGCGGGGGGATCGACAGATACGCAGTATTTT. Translating it yields CASRLAGGSTDTQYF. The rearrangement uses TRBV19 and TRBJ2-3; the match to TRBD2 covers 11 bases. CDR1 and CDR2 (germline): LNHDA, SQIVND (reference sequence). Germline trimming cut 6 bases from V and 3 bases from J; bases unmatched to any gene: 5. This CDR3 is 15 amino acids long.

The V gene is TRBV21-1, the J gene TRBJ2-7. TRBV21-1 is a pseudogene. The length of the CDR3 is 15 residues. CDR3: CASSKLGHWPYEQYF. CDR3 nucleotide sequence: TGTGCCAGCAGCAAATTAGGGCACTGGCCCTACGAGCAGTACTTC.